The source of this TCR beta chain is a study of cytomegalovirus exposure and HLA in healthy donors. The CDR3 consists of 15 residues. Germline loops: CDR1 SGHVS, CDR2 FQNEAQ. Trimming shortened V by 2 bases and J by 6 bases, and 11 bases separated the two germline ends. Both 60 Vbeta primers and 13 Jbeta primers went into the PCR. Repertoires were generated with immunoSEQ multiplex PCR, while TCRdb's copy carries only in-frame clones and drops some. In the table there are 200,000 or so clones, about 76% of which are singletons. This receptor was identified in a male donor in good health and CMV-seropositive. Sequenced: PBMCs. The chain combines TRBV7-8 with TRBJ1-6; a weak D match, TRBD1 (5 bases). CDR3: CASSLIQGANSPLHF. The CDR3 region has the DNA TGTGCCAGCAGCTTAATCCAGGGTGCTAATTCACCCCTCCACTTT.